The source of this T cell receptor beta chain is a study of T-cell memory formation after mild COVID-19. Findings and limits, study-wide: Those CD4+ clones that contracted were mainly in CM and EM (CD8+ ones in EMRA). Memory from before infection featured some responding clones, which suggests cross-reactive memory joined.

TCR alpha and TCR beta cDNA libraries with sample barcodes and UMIs came from 5'RACE using constant-segment primers. One entry per CDR3 protein results from TCRdb running MiXCR on the 5' RACE reads. The sample lists more than 250,000 distinct CDR3 sequences; roughly 16% were seen once. This clonotype was observed a handful of times. The antigen is undetermined. The CDR3 sequence is 12 residues long. Trimming removed 4 bases from V and 5 bases from J, with 7 bases in between. CDR1 and CDR2 (germline): SNHLY, FYNNEI. Input material: PBMCs or a T cell subset sorted from them (not recorded which). The receptor's source is a man younger than 35 who had mild COVID-19 (a few samples of this study predate the infection). Cell type and time point are not known. The chain combines TRBV2 with TRBJ2-3; D gene ambiguous. In nucleotides, the CDR3 is TGTGCCAGCAGTGGATTAGGAGATACGCAGTATTTT. Translation gives CASSGLGDTQYF.